Described below is a single T cell receptor beta chain sequence and its context. The antigen is unknown. Germline CDR1 is KGHSH and CDR2 is LQKENI. This CDR3 region has 13 residues. V was clipped by 3 bases and J by 5 bases, with 10 bases between them. This sample is drawn from a study of cytotoxic CD8 clonotypes in ibrutinib-treated CLL. Assay used: immunoSEQ multiplex PCR; TCRdb lists only in-frame clones, some missing. The table includes about 200,000 clones, roughly three quarters detected once. Overall study results and limits: In comparison with age-matched healthy donors, baseline clonality was higher and tracked circulating CD8+ T-cell counts.

The chain combines TRBV18 with TRBJ2-5, with D possibly TRBD2 on 6 matching bases. The receptor comes from a human donor with chronic lymphocytic leukemia. The material sequenced was PBMCs, taken after 12 months of ibrutinib treatment. The CDR3 loop is CASSPPTRETQYF. CDR3 nucleotides: TGTGCCAGCTCACCTCCGACTAGGGAGACCCAGTACTTC.